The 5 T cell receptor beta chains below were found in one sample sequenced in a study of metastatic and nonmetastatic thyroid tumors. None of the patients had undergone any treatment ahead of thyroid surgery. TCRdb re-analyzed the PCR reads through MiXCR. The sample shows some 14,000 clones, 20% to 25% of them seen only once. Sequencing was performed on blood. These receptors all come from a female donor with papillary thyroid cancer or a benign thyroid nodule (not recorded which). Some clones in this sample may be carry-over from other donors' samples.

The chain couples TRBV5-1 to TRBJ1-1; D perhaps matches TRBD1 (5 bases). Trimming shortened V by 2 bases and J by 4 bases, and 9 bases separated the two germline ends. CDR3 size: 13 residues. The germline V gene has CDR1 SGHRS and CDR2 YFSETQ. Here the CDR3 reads CASSLEGSTEAFF. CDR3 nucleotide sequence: TGCGCCAGCAGCTTAGAGGGGAGCACTGAAGCTTTCTTT.

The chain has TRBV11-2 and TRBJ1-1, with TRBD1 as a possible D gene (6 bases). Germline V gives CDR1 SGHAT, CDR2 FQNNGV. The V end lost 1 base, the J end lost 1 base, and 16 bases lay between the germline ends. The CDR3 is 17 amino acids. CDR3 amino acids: CASSLVPAGGANTEAFF. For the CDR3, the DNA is TGTGCCAGCAGCTTAGTCCCGGCGGGGGGCGCGAACACTGAAGCTTTCTTT.

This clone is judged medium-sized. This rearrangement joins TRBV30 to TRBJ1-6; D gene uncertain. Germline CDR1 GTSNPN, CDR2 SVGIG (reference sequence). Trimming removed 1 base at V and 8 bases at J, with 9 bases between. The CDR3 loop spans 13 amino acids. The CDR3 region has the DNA TGTGCCTGGAGTGGGGAGTTTGATTCACCCCTCCACTTT. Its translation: CAWSGEFDSPLHF.

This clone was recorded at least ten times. The DNA for the CDR3 is TGTGCCAGCAGCGTAGCAGGGTGGGACACTGAAGCTTTCTTT. It specifies CASSVAGWDTEAFF. V is TRBV9 and J is TRBJ1-1, with a possible D match to TRBD1 (5 bases). V was trimmed by 0 bases and J by 3 bases, leaving 9 bases between them. The CDR3 totals 14 residues. Germline CDR1 reads SGDLS; CDR2 reads YYNGEE.

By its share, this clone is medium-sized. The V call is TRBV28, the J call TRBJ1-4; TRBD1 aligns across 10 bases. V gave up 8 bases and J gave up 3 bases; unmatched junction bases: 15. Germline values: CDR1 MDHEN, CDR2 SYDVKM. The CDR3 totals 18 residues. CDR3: CASSSPGDRGRANEKLFF. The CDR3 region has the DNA TGTGCCAGCTCCTCCCCCGGAGACAGGGGGCGGGCTAATGAAAAACTGTTTTTT.